This TCR beta chain was retrieved from a study of T-cell memory formation after mild COVID-19. In this sample, this clonotype turned up a few times. Its target is unknown. The CDR3 contains 12 residues. The V gene's germline CDR1 is SQVTM and CDR2 ANQGSEA. The V and J ends lost 6 bases and 3 bases, in that order; junction bases with no gene match: 4. Amplification by 5'RACE using constant-segment primers produced TCR alpha and TCR beta cDNA libraries that carried sample barcodes and UMIs. TCRdb redid the calling of the 5' RACE reads with MiXCR, one entry per CDR3 protein. The table shows approximately 210,000 distinct CDR3 sequences, with around 30% occurring only once. General study results and limits: Among clones contracting day 15 to 85, CD4/CD8 was balanced, whereas later expanders leaned CD4+. Pre-infection memory showed some responding clones, and this suggested that cross-reactive memory joined.

The sample taken for sequencing was PBMCs or a T cell subset sorted from them (not recorded which). This sequence originates from an adult woman who had mild COVID-19 (a few samples of this study predate the infection). Cell type and time point are not known. The V gene is TRBV29-1, the J gene TRBJ2-7; 8 bases map to TRBD2. The CDR3 is CSVVAGIYEQYF. The CDR3 nucleotides are TGCAGCGTGGTAGCGGGAATCTACGAGCAGTACTTC.